This T cell receptor (beta chain) derives from a study of blood T cell repertoires in COVID-19. Study context: The cDNA or gDNA used as material had been derived from T cells, B-cell-depleted T cells, or PBMCs.

All enrollees were roughly 18 to 90 years old and from approximately 24 US areas. In the 2 weeks before study entry, exposed participants met a COVID-19 case, which was PCR-confirmed or clinician-diagnosed. Produced via immunoSEQ multiplex PCR; TCRdb's table is partial and in-frame only. The repertoire holds some 190,000 clones, less than 90% seen once, with 3% to 3.5% in the top ten. The CDR3 spans 14 residues. After removal of 4 bases from V and 7 bases from J, the junction contained 1 base not matched to a gene. Germline CDR1 reads MNHEY; CDR2 reads SVGAGI. This clone was detected only once. Sequenced material: PBMCs or T cells enriched from blood (not recorded which). This chain uses TRBV6-5 with TRBJ2-1; 13 positions match TRBD2. The source is a woman aged 30 to 39 who had been exposed to COVID-19. This CDR3 reads CASSWGLAGNEQFF. DNA of the CDR3: TGTGCCAGCAGTTGGGGACTAGCGGGGAATGAGCAGTTCTTC.